Listed below are T cell receptor beta chains from one sample, sequenced in a study of T cell responses to AZD1222 COVID-19 vaccine. This table comes from immunoSEQ multiplex PCR, and its TCRdb copy is limited to in-frame clones, with some not included. The table has 120,000 to 150,000 clones, roughly 89% seen once; the top ten hold around 5%. Source: peripheral blood, taken on day 0 of AZD1222 vaccination. These receptors all stem from an adult in good health. CDR3s include the opening cysteine and the closing phenylalanine or tryptophan. The D gene is left open where the match is weak. Clone size is given for some rows only: seen once, a few or many times, or a class if the clone is expanded.

D,size,V,J,CDR3,DNA
TRBD2,NA,TRBV28,TRBJ2-1,CASIQVGTSNNEQFF,TGTGCCAGCATCCAGGTGGGGACTAGCAACAATGAGCAGTTCTTC
TRBD1,NA,TRBV6-5,TRBJ2-7,CASSYSGQGARNEQYF,TGTGCCAGCAGTTACTCCGGACAGGGGGCACGGAACGAGCAGTACTTC
NA,NA,TRBV14,TRBJ2-7,CASSRTSYEQYF,TGTGCCAGCAGCCGGACTTCCTACGAGCAGTACTTC
NA,few,TRBV10-3,TRBJ1-5,CAISEALGVNQPQHF,TGTGCCATCAGTGAAGCCCTCGGGGTCAATCAGCCCCAGCATTTT
NA,NA,TRBV11-1,TRBJ2-5,CASSFNQGKETQYF,TGTGCCAGCAGCTTTAACCAGGGGAAAGAGACCCAGTACTTC
TRBD1,NA,TRBV11-2,TRBJ1-2,CASSFGTGIYYGYTF,TGTGCCAGCAGCTTTGGGACAGGGATTTACTATGGCTACACCTTC
NA,NA,TRBV6-5,TRBJ2-2,CASSPHGANTGELFF,TGTGCCAGCAGCCCCCACGGGGCGAACACCGGGGAGCTGTTTTTT
NA,NA,TRBV7-9,TRBJ2-1,CASSPPGTDYNEQFF,TGTGCCAGCAGCCCACCCGGGACGGACTACAATGAGCAGTTCTTC
NA,NA,TRBV9,TRBJ2-1,CASSPTGGYNEQFF,TGTGCCAGCAGCCCCACCGGGGGATACAATGAGCAGTTCTTC
NA,once,TRBV7-2,TRBJ1-1,CASSLQYLNTEAFF,TGTGCCAGCAGCTTACAGTATTTGAACACTGAAGCTTTCTTT
NA,NA,TRBV28,TRBJ1-3,CASSLGAGGGSAIYF,TGTGCCAGCAGTCTCGGGGCAGGAGGGGGGTCGGCCATATATTTT
NA,NA,TRBV19,TRBJ1-1,CASRGTANTEAFF,TGTGCCAGTAGAGGGACCGCGAACACTGAAGCTTTCTTT
NA,once,TRBV30,TRBJ1-2,CAWSASIGGYTF,TGTGCCTGGAGTGCCAGCATCGGGGGCTACACCTTC
TRBD2,NA,TRBV27,TRBJ2-7,CASRSGGEQYF,TGTGCCAGCAGATCGGGGGGCGAGCAGTACTTC
NA,NA,TRBV30,TRBJ1-2,CAWSTGYVGYTF,TGTGCCTGGAGTACGGGATATGTTGGCTACACCTTC
TRBD2,once,TRBV9,TRBJ2-1,CASSVTSGTRYEQFF,TGTGCCAGCAGCGTTACTTCCGGGACTAGGTATGAGCAGTTCTTC
NA,once,TRBV5-1,TRBJ1-3,CASSLDRSGNTIYF,TGCGCCAGCAGCTTGGACAGGTCTGGAAACACCATATATTTT
NA,once,TRBV28,TRBJ2-7,CATSIEGRGTYEQYF,TGTGCCACCTCGATAGAAGGTCGGGGAACCTACGAGCAGTACTTC
TRBD2,NA,TRBV5-4,TRBJ2-3,CASSLGGSGTDTQYF,TGTGCCAGCAGCTTGGGTGGTAGCGGGACAGATACGCAGTATTTT
NA,once,TRBV19,TRBJ1-6,CASTGLPNSPLHF,TGTGCCAGCACGGGACTACCGAATTCACCCCTCCACTTT
TRBD1,NA,TRBV6-5,TRBJ2-7,CASSYSGTGEQYF,TGTGCCAGCAGTTACTCCGGGACAGGCGAGCAGTACTTC
TRBD2,NA,TRBV4-3,TRBJ2-3,CASSQEDRSGRTDTQYF,TGCGCCAGCAGCCAAGAGGATAGGAGCGGGAGAACAGATACGCAGTATTTT
TRBD1,NA,TRBV11-2,TRBJ2-7,CASSLTDRGSYEQYF,TGTGCCAGCAGCTTAACGGACAGGGGCTCCTACGAGCAGTACTTC
NA,NA,TRBV24-1,TRBJ2-1,CATSVRGLKTNEQFF,TGTGCCACCAGTGTACGAGGATTAAAAACTAATGAGCAGTTCTTC
NA,NA,TRBV2,TRBJ1-4,CASSEGGTVNEKLFF,TGTGCCAGCAGTGAGGGTGGCACGGTTAATGAAAAACTGTTTTTT
NA,NA,TRBV24-1,TRBJ1-6,CAGPLARGGNSPLHF,TGTGCCGGCCCCCTAGCGCGTGGAGGTAATTCACCCCTCCACTTT
TRBD1,NA,TRBV7-9,TRBJ1-4,CASSPTGEEEKLFF,TGTGCCAGCAGCCCGACAGGGGAGGAGGAAAAACTGTTTTTT
NA,NA,TRBV18,TRBJ1-3,CASSPQTGSNSGNTIYF,TGTGCCAGCTCACCTCAGACCGGGTCAAACTCTGGAAACACCATATATTTT
NA,NA,TRBV2,TRBJ2-5,CASRLETQYF,TGTGCCAGCAGGCTAGAGACCCAGTACTTC
NA,NA,TRBV4-1,TRBJ1-3,CASSRIGDTIYF,TGCGCCAGCAGCCGTATAGGAGACACCATATATTTT
NA,NA,TRBV5-4,TRBJ1-1,CASSFGGSPRAEAFF,TGTGCCAGCAGCTTTGGGGGTTCCCCGAGGGCTGAAGCTTTCTTT
TRBD2,NA,TRBV7-9,TRBJ2-7,CASSMGLDYEQYF,TGTGCCAGCAGCATGGGACTAGACTACGAGCAGTACTTC
NA,NA,TRBV29-1,TRBJ2-1,CSVERGRGEQFF,TGCAGCGTTGAAAGGGGGCGGGGTGAGCAGTTCTTC
NA,NA,TRBV28,TRBJ2-3,CASSLIPPGGSGSTDTQYF,TGTGCCAGCAGTTTAATCCCCCCTGGGGGGAGCGGGAGCACAGATACGCAGTATTTT
NA,NA,TRBV6-5,TRBJ1-1,CASSFRPTKNTEAFF,TGTGCCAGCAGTTTCCGGCCGACGAAGAACACTGAAGCTTTCTTT
NA,NA,TRBV7-2,TRBJ1-5,CASSSGLFQPQHF,TGTGCCAGCAGCTCCGGACTATTCCAGCCCCAGCATTTT
NA,NA,TRBV6-1,TRBJ2-1,CASSDPHFYNEQFF,TGTGCCAGCAGTGATCCCCACTTCTACAATGAGCAGTTCTTC
NA,NA,TRBV5-6,TRBJ1-1,CASSLAGITEAFF,TGTGCCAGCAGCTTGGCCGGGATCACTGAAGCTTTCTTT
TRBD1,NA,TRBV9,TRBJ2-3,CASMDRGTQYF,TGTGCCAGCATGGACAGGGGAACGCAGTATTTT
NA,NA,TRBV25-1,TRBJ1-2,CASSDRGRGYGYTF,TGTGCCAGCAGTGACCGAGGAAGGGGCTATGGCTACACCTTC
NA,NA,TRBV27,TRBJ1-5,CASSLSWHSNQPQHF,TGTGCCAGCAGTTTATCCTGGCATAGCAATCAGCCCCAGCATTTT
TRBD1,NA,TRBV5-4,TRBJ2-7,CATLGDRGDEQYF,TGTGCCACCCTAGGGGACAGGGGGGACGAGCAGTACTTC
NA,NA,TRBV28,TRBJ2-1,CASAASGHEQFF,TGTGCCAGCGCGGCTTCGGGGCATGAGCAGTTCTTC
NA,NA,TRBV19,TRBJ2-1,CASSIQPGPYNEQFF,TGTGCCAGTAGTATTCAGCCGGGGCCCTACAATGAGCAGTTCTTC
NA,NA,TRBV6-2/TRBV6-3,TRBJ1-4,CASSYHPGTLNGEKLFF,TGTGCCAGCAGTTATCATCCCGGGACTCTGAACGGGGAAAAACTGTTTTTT
NA,NA,TRBV7-9,TRBJ2-2,CASSLDANTGELFF,TGTGCCAGCAGCTTAGATGCCAACACCGGGGAGCTGTTTTTT
TRBD2,once,TRBV7-9,TRBJ2-1,CASSLSGSTNNEQFF,TGTGCCAGCAGCTTAAGCGGGAGTACCAACAATGAGCAGTTCTTC
NA,NA,TRBV6-5,TRBJ2-1,CASSYSLAGDVNEQFF,TGTGCCAGCAGTTACTCCCTGGCAGGGGATGTGAATGAGCAGTTCTTC
TRBD1,NA,TRBV6-1,TRBJ2-3,CASSDPTGLDTQYF,TGTGCCAGCAGTGACCCGACAGGGTTAGATACGCAGTATTTT
NA,many,TRBV28,TRBJ1-2,CASSLDGTLYGYTF,TGTGCCAGCAGTTTGGACGGAACTCTCTATGGCTACACCTTC
NA,NA,TRBV6-2/TRBV6-3,TRBJ1-1,CASSSEGRTEAFF,TGTGCCAGCAGTTCTGAGGGTCGGACTGAAGCTTTCTTT
TRBD2,once,TRBV7-6,TRBJ2-2,CASSLSGTNTGELFF,TGTGCCAGCAGCCTTAGCGGGACGAACACCGGGGAGCTGTTTTTT
TRBD1,NA,TRBV2,TRBJ1-6,CASSNDRVGNSPLHF,TGTGCCAGCAGTAATGACAGGGTTGGTAATTCACCCCTCCACTTT
TRBD2,NA,TRBV27,TRBJ2-7,CASSLAGGGEQYF,TGTGCCAGCAGTTTAGCGGGAGGCGGCGAGCAGTACTTC